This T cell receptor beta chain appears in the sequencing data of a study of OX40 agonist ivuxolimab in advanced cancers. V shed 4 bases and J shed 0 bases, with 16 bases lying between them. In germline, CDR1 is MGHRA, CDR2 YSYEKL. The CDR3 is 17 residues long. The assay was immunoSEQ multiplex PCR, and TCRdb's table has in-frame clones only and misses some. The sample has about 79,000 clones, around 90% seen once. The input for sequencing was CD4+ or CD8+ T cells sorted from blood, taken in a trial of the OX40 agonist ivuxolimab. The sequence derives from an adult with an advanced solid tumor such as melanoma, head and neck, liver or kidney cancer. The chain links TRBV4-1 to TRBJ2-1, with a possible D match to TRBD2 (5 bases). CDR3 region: CASSRLVGRVSYNEQFF. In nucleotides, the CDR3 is TGCGCCAGCAGCCGCCTCGTCGGGCGGGTCTCCTACAATGAGCAGTTCTTC.